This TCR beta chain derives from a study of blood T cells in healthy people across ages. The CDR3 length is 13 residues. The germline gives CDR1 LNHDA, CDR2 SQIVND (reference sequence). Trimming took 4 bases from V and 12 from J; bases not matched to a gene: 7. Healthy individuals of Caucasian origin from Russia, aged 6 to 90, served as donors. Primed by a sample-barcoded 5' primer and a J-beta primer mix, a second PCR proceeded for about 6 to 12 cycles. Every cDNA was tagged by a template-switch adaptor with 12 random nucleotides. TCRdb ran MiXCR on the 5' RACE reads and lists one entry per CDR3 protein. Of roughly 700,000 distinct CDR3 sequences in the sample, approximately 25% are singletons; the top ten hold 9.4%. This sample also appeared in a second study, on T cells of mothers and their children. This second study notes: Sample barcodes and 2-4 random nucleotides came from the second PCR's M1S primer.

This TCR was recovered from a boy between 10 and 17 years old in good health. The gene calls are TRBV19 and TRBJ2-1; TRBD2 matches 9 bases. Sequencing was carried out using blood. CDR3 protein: CASSNLAGLRQFF. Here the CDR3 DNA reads TGTGCCAGTAGTAACCTAGCGGGACTTAGGCAGTTCTTC.